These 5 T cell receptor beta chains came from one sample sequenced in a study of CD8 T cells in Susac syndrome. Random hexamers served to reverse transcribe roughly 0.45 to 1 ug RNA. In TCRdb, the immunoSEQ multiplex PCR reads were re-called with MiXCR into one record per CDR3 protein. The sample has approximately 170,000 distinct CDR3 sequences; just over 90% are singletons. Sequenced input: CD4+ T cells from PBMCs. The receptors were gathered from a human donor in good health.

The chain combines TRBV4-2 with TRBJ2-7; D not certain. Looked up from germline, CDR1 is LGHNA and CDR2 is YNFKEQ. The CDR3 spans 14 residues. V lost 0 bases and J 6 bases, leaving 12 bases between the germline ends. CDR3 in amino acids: CASSQDLVLSEQYF. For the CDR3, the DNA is TGTGCCAGCAGCCAAGATCTGGTTCTGAGCGAGCAGTACTTC.

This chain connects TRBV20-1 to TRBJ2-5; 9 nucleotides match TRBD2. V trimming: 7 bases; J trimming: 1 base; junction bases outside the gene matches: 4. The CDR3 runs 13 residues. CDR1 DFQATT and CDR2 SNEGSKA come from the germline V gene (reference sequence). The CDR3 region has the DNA TGCAGTGGCGGGACTAGCATCCAAGAGACCCAGTACTTC. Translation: CSGGTSIQETQYF.

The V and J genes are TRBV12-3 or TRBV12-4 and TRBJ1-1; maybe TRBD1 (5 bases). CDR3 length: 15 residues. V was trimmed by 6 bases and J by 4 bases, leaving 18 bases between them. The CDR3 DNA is TGTGCCAGCAGCCCCTATGGGGGACGGGGCACTGAAGCTTTCTTT. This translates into CASSPYGGRGTEAFF.

The CDR3 region is CSVEEDRGGDTQYF. CDR3 coding DNA: TGCAGCGTTGAAGAAGACAGGGGTGGAGATACGCAGTATTTT. This sequence joins TRBV29-1 and TRBJ2-3; 8 bases fit TRBD1. The germline CDR1 and CDR2 sequences are SQVTM and ANQGSEA. This CDR3 spans 14 amino acids. Trimming took 0 bases from V and 5 from J; bases not matched to a gene: 4.

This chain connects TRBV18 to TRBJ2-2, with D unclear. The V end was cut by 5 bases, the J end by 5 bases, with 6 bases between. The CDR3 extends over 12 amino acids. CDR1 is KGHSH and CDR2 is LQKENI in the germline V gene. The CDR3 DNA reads TGTGCCAGCTCAGCCTTGACCGGGGAGCTGTTTTTT. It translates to CASSALTGELFF.